The 5 T cell receptor beta chains listed next were all sequenced from one sample in a study of cytomegalovirus exposure and HLA in healthy donors. Vbeta (60) and Jbeta (13) primers were used in the PCR. The method was immunoSEQ multiplex PCR; TCRdb's version includes in-frame clones alone and lacks a portion of them. Of about 140,000 clones listed, roughly 80% are singletons. Sequenced material: PBMCs. These TCRs come from a woman in her fifties or sixties in good health and CMV-seronegative.

The V and J genes are TRBV4-2 and TRBJ2-5; TRBD2 aligns across 10 bases. Unmatched junction bases numbered 5, after V lost 0 bases and J lost 4 bases. From germline, CDR1 is LGHNA and CDR2 YNFKEQ. There are 16 residues in the CDR3. CDR3 in amino acids: CASSQEDLAGVETQYF. The CDR3, as DNA: TGTGCCAGCAGCCAAGAGGATCTAGCGGGGGTAGAGACCCAGTACTTC.

The J gene is TRBJ2-3, the V gene TRBV10-3; 7 nucleotides align to TRBD2. The CDR3 sequence is 16 residues long. Unmatched junction bases numbered 15, after V lost 10 bases and J lost 2 bases. Germline CDR1 and CDR2: ENHRY and SYGVKD. The CDR3, as DNA: TGTGCCACCCTACGCGGACTAGAACTCGCCACAGATACGCAGTATTTT. This encodes CATLRGLELATDTQYF.

The chain has TRBV7-2 and TRBJ2-1; 9 bases map to TRBD2. Germline CDR1 and CDR2: SGHTA and FQGNSA. The junction had 10 bases not matched to a gene; V was cut back by 3 bases and J by 4 bases. The CDR3 is made up of 17 amino acids. The CDR3 loop is CASSLSAPAGGYNEQFF. The CDR3, as DNA: TGTGCCAGCAGCTTGAGCGCCCCGGCGGGGGGGTACAATGAGCAGTTCTTC. Together with reference TRBV7-2 and TRBJ2-1, the CDR3 gives the full variable domain: GAGVSQSPSNKVTEKGKDVELRCDPISGHTALYWYRQSLGQGLEFLIYFQGNSAPDKSGLPSDRFSAERTGGSVSTLTIQRTQQEDSAVYLCASSLSAPAGGYNEQFFGPGTRLTVL.

The J gene is TRBJ1-2, the V gene TRBV7-9, with D maybe TRBD1 (6 bases). The CDR3 totals 18 residues. V lost 1 base and J 4 bases, leaving 22 bases between the germline ends. From germline, CDR1 is SEHNR and CDR2 FQNEAQ (reference sequence). The CDR3, as DNA: TGTGCCAGCAGCTTAGGTTTACAGGGCTCGACCCTCCTCTATGGCTACACCTTC. Its protein product is CASSLGLQGSTLLYGYTF.

The chain couples TRBV7-9 to TRBJ1-2; a weak D match, TRBD1 (5 bases). The CDR3 contains 13 residues. Germline V CDR1 and CDR2: SEHNR, FQNEAQ (reference sequence). Trimming removed 1 base at V and 5 bases at J, with 8 bases between. The CDR3 DNA is TGTGCCAGCAGCTTAGTGACAGAGTATGGCTACACCTTC. It is translated as CASSLVTEYGYTF.